This T cell receptor (beta chain) was retrieved from a study of T cell responses to AZD1222 COVID-19 vaccine (dated by TCRdb to the early 2020s). Background on the whole study: A total of approximately 240 trial participants underwent TCR sequencing, of whom roughly 210 had received two doses of AZD1222 and around 26 had received two doses of the MenACWY control vaccine. Trial participants were enrolled by age into subgroups of 18-55, 56-69 and 70-plus years, and around 140, 26 and 57 TCR-sequenced participants, respectively, were included in these subgroups.

The time point label corresponds to: baseline before first vaccination. Per the publication, the treatment or condition label means: meningococcal conjugate vaccine given as trial control. Vaccinee samples came from UK trials COV001 and COV002, including a single-blind randomized controlled phase 2/3 trial of AZD1222 (ChAdOx1 nCoV-19) in healthy adults. Trial participant PBMC samples were collected at day 0 and day 28 after the second dose for TCRbeta chain sequencing. The germline V end is reduced by 5 bases and the J end by 8 bases; junction bases left unmatched: 9. The CDR3 spans 14 residues, from the cysteine through the phenylalanine. Only the CDR3 portion is preserved as DNA: 42 bases, with reading frame beginning at the first base. CDR1 KGHSH and CDR2 LQKENI were looked up in the germline V gene. Comments on this clone: The target of this receptor is not known. Base qualities are not at hand, and no much larger clone is one base apart.

The CDR3 regions of human TCRbeta chains were analyzed by immunosequencing. As for how the authors treated the data: Repertoire TCRs were checked for matches against a reference library of SARS-CoV-2-specific TCRs that had been generated using the MIRA antigen-specificity platform. Breadth meant the fraction of unique TCRs that were SARS-CoV-2-associated, whereas depth meant the fraction of total T cells that were SARS-CoV-2-associated. Using the MIRA data, each spike-specific TCR was assigned both to the spike region to which the TCR was reactive and to a CD4 or CD8 class. Log10-transformed breadth and depth values were compared by one-way ANOVA with Sidak's multiple comparisons tests. The table comes from immuneACCESS by way of TCRdb, which keeps in-frame sequences with V and J called. Part of the clones is missing from these tables; in studies checked, under half for an unresolved V gene and the rest for unknown reasons. V, J and clone size were drawn from that table, and D and trimming were deduced from the DNA. The sample contains 200,000 or so clones, just over 90% of them found a single time. The ten largest clones add up to approximately 1% of the sample.

Study-wide findings and limitations: Nearly half of unique spike-specific TCRs reportedly recognized epitopes outside regions mutated in the B.1.351 and B.1.1.7 variants. Participants were mostly white British and included more females than males, and it was suggested by the authors that clonal diversity may have been underestimated. Spike-specific TCR breadth and depth rose significantly after two AZD1222 doses compared with day 0 and with MenACWY recipients. Vaccine-associated CD4 TCRs spanned the whole spike protein, with dominant responses in regions 160-218 and 743-854. Because no day 14 peak-response samples were available, repertoires were characterized only after the peak T cell response. In the small 56-69-year group, the increase in depth fell short of significance, most likely because of low power. Conclusions about previously exposed vaccinees are limited because only five or six AZD1222 recipients were SARS-CoV-2 seropositive at baseline.

This sequence uses TRBV18 and TRBJ2-1; TRBD2 fits 7 bases in the junction. This TCR came from an adult in good health. The sequencing used peripheral blood, collected on day 0 of MenACWY control vaccination. The CDR3 region has the sequence CASSVIRGEDEQFF. The DNA is TGTGCCAGCTCAGTAATCCGGGGGGAGGATGAGCAGTTCTTC.